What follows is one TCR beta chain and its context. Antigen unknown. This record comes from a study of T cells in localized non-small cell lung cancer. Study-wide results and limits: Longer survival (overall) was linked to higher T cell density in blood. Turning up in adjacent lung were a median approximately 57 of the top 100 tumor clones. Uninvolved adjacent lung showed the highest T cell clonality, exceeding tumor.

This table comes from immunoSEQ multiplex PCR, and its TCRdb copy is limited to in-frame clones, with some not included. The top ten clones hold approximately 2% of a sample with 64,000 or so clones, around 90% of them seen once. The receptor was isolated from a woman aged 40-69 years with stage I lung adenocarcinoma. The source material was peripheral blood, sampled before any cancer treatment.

The CDR3 DNA reads as TGTGCCAGCTCACCCCGATGGCAAGAGACCCAGTACTTC. Translating gives CASSPRWQETQYF. The gene calls are TRBV18 and TRBJ2-5, with D uncertain. V lost 3 bases to trimming and J lost 2 bases, with 7 bases between them. The CDR3 runs to 13 residues. Germline values: CDR1 KGHSH, CDR2 LQKENI. The full variable domain, with the rest looked up from reference TRBV18 and TRBJ2-5, is NAGVMQNPRHLVRRRGQEARLRCSPMKGHSHVYWYRQLPEEGLKFMVYLQKENIIDESGMPKERFSAEFPKEGPSILRIQQVVRGDSAAYFCASSPRWQETQYFGPGTRLLVL.